One sample yielded the 10 T cell receptor beta chains listed below, sequenced in a study of regulatory T cells in long-lasting Graves disease. Construction of the TCR beta libraries employed iRepertoire HTBI primers in conjunction with Arm-PCR of CDR3 regions. TCRdb re-called the multiplex PCR reads with MiXCR, one entry per CDR3 protein. The sample consists of a few hundred thousand distinct CDR3 sequences, 11% to 15% of them appearing once. As for time point: newly diagnosed GD, antithyroid drugs for less than 3 months. PBMC RNA served as the TCR library source. These sequences were also reported in another study, on T cells in Graves' hyperthyroidism and ophthalmopathy.

Source: peripheral blood mononuclear cells (PBMCs), taken at new diagnosis, from a patient treated with antithyroid drugs. These TCRs come from a woman between 50 and 59 years old with Graves disease.

The chain couples TRBV2 to TRBJ2-1; TRBD2 aligns across 7 bases. J gave up 3 bases and V 1 base, and 3 bases lay outside the gene matches. CDR3 size: 15 residues. Germline loops: CDR1 SNHLY, CDR2 FYNNEI. CDR3 protein: CASSEDLAVYNEQFF. DNA of the CDR3: TGTGCCAGCAGTGAAGATCTAGCGGTCTACAATGAGCAGTTCTTC.

This clonotype turned up a few times. The V call is TRBV20-1, the J call TRBJ2-7; no definite D call. Germline V lookup: CDR1 DFQATT, CDR2 SNEGSKA (reference sequence). Deletions cut 0 bases from V and 2 bases from J, with 20 bases between. This CDR3 spans 17 amino acids. The CDR3 reads CSARENLMGLPTYEQYF. For the CDR3, the DNA is TGCAGTGCTAGAGAGAACCTGATGGGTCTGCCTACCTACGAGCAGTACTTC.

V usage is TRBV14 and J usage is TRBJ1-5; D gene uncertain. CDR1 SGHDN and CDR2 FVKESK come from the germline V gene. CDR3 length: 16 residues. Trimming removed 1 base from V and 0 bases from J, with 10 bases in between. The CDR3 loop is CASSQGRTDSNQPQHF. The DNA for the CDR3 is TGTGCCAGCAGCCAAGGTCGTACCGATAGCAATCAGCCCCAGCATTTT.

Many counts were recorded for this clonotype. This CDR3 reads CANKVGTSGSLDTGELFF. CDR3 coding DNA: TGTGCCAACAAAGTGGGGACTAGCGGGAGTTTGGACACCGGGGAGCTGTTTTTT. The chain is built from TRBV12-3 or TRBV12-4 and TRBJ2-2; 14 nucleotides line up with TRBD2. Trimming removed 10 bases from V and 3 bases from J; junction bases left unmatched: 13. The CDR3 totals 18 residues.

The chain carries TRBV3-1 and TRBJ2-3, with TRBD2 matching 12 bases. The CDR3 sequence is 17 residues long. Germline CDR1 and CDR2: LGHDT and YNNKEL (reference sequence). The J segment lost 5 bases and the V segment lost 4 bases, leaving 10 bases of the junction unmatched. The CDR3 region has the DNA TGTGCCAGCAGCCCCCCAGGCGCTAGCGGGAGGGAAGATACGCAGTATTTT. Amino acids: CASSPPGASGREDTQYF.

This clonotype was found many times. The chain uses TRBV6-2 or TRBV6-3 and TRBJ2-2; a weak D match, TRBD1 (5 bases). Per the germline V gene, CDR1 is MNHEY and CDR2 is SVGEGT. V lost 4 bases and J lost 0, with 9 bases in between. This CDR3 has 15 amino acids. The CDR3 sequence: CASSFTQANTGELFF. The CDR3 DNA is TGTGCCAGCAGTTTCACACAGGCGAACACCGGGGAGCTGTTTTTT.

In its sample, this clonotype was seen many times. The chain uses TRBV30 and TRBJ1-1; D is unclear. The CDR3 length is 13 residues. Trimming pared 3 bases from V and 3 bases from J, leaving 11 bases between. Germline V CDR1 and CDR2: GTSNPN, SVGIG (reference sequence). The CDR3 loop is CAWRPGAHTEAFF. CDR3 nucleotide sequence: TGTGCCTGGAGGCCGGGCGCGCACACTGAAGCTTTCTTT.

In its sample, this clonotype was seen many times. This chain connects TRBV5-1 to TRBJ2-1, with 8 nucleotides matching TRBD1. This CDR3 is 14 amino acids long. Germline CDR1 is SGHRS and CDR2 is YFSETQ. After removal of 4 bases from V and 6 bases from J, the junction contained 6 bases not matched to a gene. CDR3 in amino acids: CASSPQGAPNEQFF. DNA of the CDR3: TGCGCCAGCAGCCCCCAGGGGGCCCCCAATGAGCAGTTCTTC.

This clonotype appeared a few times. This sequence joins TRBV27 and TRBJ2-1; a weak D match, TRBD1 (5 bases). The V gene lost 1 base and the J gene lost 8 bases, with 15 bases spanning the gap. CDR3 length: 15 residues. The V gene's germline CDR1 is MNHEY and CDR2 SMNVEV (reference sequence). The CDR3 spells CASSLFAGRVYEQFF. In nucleotides, the CDR3 is TGTGCCAGCAGTTTATTTGCAGGCAGGGTGTATGAGCAGTTCTTC.

A few counts support this clonotype. A much more abundant neighbour one base away suggests this may be a read error. This chain's CDR3 is CASNTQGESNTEAFF. For the CDR3, the DNA is TGTGCCAGCAACACCCAGGGGGAATCTAACACTGAAGCTTTCTTT. The V gene is TRBV5-5, the J gene TRBJ1-1, with 7 bases identical to TRBD1. CDR1 SGHKS and CDR2 YYEKEE come from the germline V gene (reference sequence). V lost 6 bases and J lost 2; bases outside the gene matches: 10. This CDR3 has 15 amino acids.